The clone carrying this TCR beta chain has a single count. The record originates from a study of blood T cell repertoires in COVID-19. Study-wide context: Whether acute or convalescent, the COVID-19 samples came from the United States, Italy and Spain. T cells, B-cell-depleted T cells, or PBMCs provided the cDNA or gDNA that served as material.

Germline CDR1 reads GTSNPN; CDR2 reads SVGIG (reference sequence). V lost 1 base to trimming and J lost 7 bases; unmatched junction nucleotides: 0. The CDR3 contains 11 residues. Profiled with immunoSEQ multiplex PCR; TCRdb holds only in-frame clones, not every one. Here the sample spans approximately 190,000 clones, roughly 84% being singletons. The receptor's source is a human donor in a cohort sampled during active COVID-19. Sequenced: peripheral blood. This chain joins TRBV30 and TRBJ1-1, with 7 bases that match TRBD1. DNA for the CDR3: TGTGCCTGGAGTGGACAGGGTGAAGCTTTCTTT. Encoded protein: CAWSGQGEAFF.